This TCR beta chain was sequenced for a study of blood T cell repertoires in COVID-19 (dated by TCRdb to 2019 to 2021). Notes on the research overall: The collaborator samples originated in the United States, Italy and Spain and spanned the acute and convalescent phases of COVID-19. Sample metadata almost always included a de-identified subject ID, COVID-19 status, age in years and sex. The samples were drawn from the first 160 participants of the ongoing ImmuneRACE study and from over 950 subjects provided by 6 global collaborators. Subjects who had been exposed to COVID-19, were actively infected with it, or had recovered from it provided the deeply sampled blood TCRbeta repertoires that made up the dataset. The repertoires were released in a freely available public database meant as a resource for research on the immune response to SARS-CoV-2. Where available, HLA class I and class II types were obtained from metadata supplied by the sample provider rather than from assay-based typing. The material from the prospective study consisted of cDNA or gDNA derived from T cells, B-cell-depleted T cells, or PBMCs.

The collaborating institutions used their own protocols to collect whole blood in K2EDTA tubes. Collaborator samples were shipped for TCRbeta analysis as frozen whole blood, isolated PBMCs, or DNA extracted from either sample type. TCRbeta CDR3 regions were amplified from genomic DNA using the immunoSEQ Assay, a bias-controlled multiplex PCR. The authors' analysis ran thus. The number of nucleated cells in each sample was estimated by amplification of reference gene primers within the assay. Sequence reads were collapsed and filtered to measure the absolute abundance of every unique TCRbeta CDR3 rearrangement. Productive Simpson clonality was computed per sample as the square root of Simpson's diversity index over productive rearrangements. TCRdb's version of the immuneACCESS table is confined to in-frame rearrangements and falls short of the full clone set. An unresolved V gene accounts for under half of the shortfall where checked; the remainder is of unknown origin. The V and J calls and clone size come from that table; D and trimming were worked out from the DNA. In this sample the table shows 200,000 to 300,000 clones, around 87% of which occur a single time. The top ten clones comprise 5.5% to 9% of the sample.

Findings and caveats that apply to the study as a whole: The amount of clinical and demographic metadata varied by source and participant and was provided uncurated.

With regard to this clone: It has no known antigen specificity. Base qualities were left out, and no much larger clone turns up one base away.

This receptor was taken from a woman aged 70-85 years with active or convalescent COVID-19. The specimen sequenced was peripheral blood.

The CDR3 corresponds to CASRWDRSMNTEAFF. The bases are TGTGCCAGTAGATGGGACAGAAGCATGAACACTGAAGCTTTCTTT. The rearranged chain carries TRBV19 and TRBJ1-1; TRBD1 agrees with 7 junctional bases. Trimming takes 6 bases off V and 0 bases off J; junction bases not matched to a gene: 7. CDR1 is given as LNHDA and CDR2 as SQIVND, both from the germline V gene (reference sequence). The CDR3 contains 15 residues, cysteine and phenylalanine counted. The CDR3 DNA has 45 bases and is translated from base 1.